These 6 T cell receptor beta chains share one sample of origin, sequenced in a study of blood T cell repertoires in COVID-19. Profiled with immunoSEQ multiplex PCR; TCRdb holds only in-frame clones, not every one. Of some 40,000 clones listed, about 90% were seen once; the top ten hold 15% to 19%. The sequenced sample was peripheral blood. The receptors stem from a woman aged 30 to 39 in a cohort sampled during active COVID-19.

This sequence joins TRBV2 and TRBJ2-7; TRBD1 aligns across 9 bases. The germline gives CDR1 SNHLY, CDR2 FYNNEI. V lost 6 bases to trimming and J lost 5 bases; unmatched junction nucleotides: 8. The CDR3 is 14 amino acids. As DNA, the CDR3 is TGTGCCAGCAGGATAGACAGGGGGGGAAACGAGCAGTACTTC. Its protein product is CASRIDRGGNEQYF.

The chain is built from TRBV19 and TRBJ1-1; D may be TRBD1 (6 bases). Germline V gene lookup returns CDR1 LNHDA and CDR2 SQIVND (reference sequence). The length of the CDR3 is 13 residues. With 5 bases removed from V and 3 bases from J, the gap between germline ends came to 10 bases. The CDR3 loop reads CASSPDRYTEAFF. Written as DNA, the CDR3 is TGTGCCAGTAGTCCAGACAGGTACACTGAAGCTTTCTTT. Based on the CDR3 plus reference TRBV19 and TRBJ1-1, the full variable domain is DGGITQSPKYLFRKEGQNVTLSCEQNLNHDAMYWYRQDPGQGLRLIYYSQIVNDFQKGDIAEGYSVSREKKESFPLTVTSAQKNPTAFYLCASSPDRYTEAFFGQGTRLTVV.

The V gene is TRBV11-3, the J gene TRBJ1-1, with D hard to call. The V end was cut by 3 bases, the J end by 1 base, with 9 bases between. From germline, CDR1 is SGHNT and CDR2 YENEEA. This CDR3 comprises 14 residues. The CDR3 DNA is TGTGCCAGCAGCTTGACGAGGCGGAACACTGAAGCTTTCTTT. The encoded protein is CASSLTRRNTEAFF.

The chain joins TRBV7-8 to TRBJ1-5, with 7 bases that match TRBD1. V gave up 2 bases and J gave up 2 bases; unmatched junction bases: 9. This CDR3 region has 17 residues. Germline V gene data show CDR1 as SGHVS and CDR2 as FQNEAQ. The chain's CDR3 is CASSLSLTGRGNQPQHF. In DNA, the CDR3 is TGTGCCAGCAGCTTATCTCTGACAGGGAGAGGCAATCAGCCCCAGCATTTT.

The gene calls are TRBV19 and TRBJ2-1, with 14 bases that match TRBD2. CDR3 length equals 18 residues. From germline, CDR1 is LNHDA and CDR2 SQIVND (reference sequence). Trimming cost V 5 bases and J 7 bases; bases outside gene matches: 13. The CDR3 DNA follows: TGTGCCAGTAGTCCCGGGACTAGCGGGGGCCAGAGACTAAATGAGCAGTTCTTC. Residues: CASSPGTSGGQRLNEQFF.

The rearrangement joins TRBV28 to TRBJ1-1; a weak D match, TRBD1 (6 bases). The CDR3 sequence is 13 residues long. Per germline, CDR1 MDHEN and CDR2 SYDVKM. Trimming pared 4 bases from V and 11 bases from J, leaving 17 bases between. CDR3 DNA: TGTGCCAGCAGTTCCCCCGCCTCGAGGGGGGCTTTCTTT. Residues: CASSSPASRGAFF.